The 18 T cell receptor beta chains listed next were all sequenced from one sample in a study of T cell repertoires in cytomegalovirus infection. Each CDR3 protein gets one entry after TCRdb re-called the reads with MiXCR. This table holds approximately 590,000 distinct CDR3 sequences, roughly 43% found once. Their antigens remain unidentified. The material was cultured PBMCs, obtained from culture after CMV antigen stimulation. The receptors originated from a human donor in good health (CMV status not recorded). Some clones in this sample may be carry-over from other donors' samples.

This clonotype was recorded a few times. V is TRBV12-5 and J is TRBJ2-3; TRBD2 might be the D (6 bases). V was clipped by 6 bases and J by 1 base, with 8 bases between them. Germline CDR1 LGHNT, CDR2 FRNRAP. The CDR3 totals 13 residues. CDR3 bases: TGTGCTAGTGGCCCGGGGGGCACAGATACGCAGTATTTT. Amino acid sequence: CASGPGGTDTQYF.

The chain links TRBV12-3 or TRBV12-4 to TRBJ2-5, with TRBD2 identical over 8 bases. The CDR3 covers 15 residues. With V trimmed by 2 bases and J by 1 base, 3 bases remained unmatched. CDR3 amino acids: CASSLKRGRQETQYF. The CDR3 region has the DNA TGTGCCAGCAGTTTAAAGCGGGGGCGCCAAGAGACCCAGTACTTC.

The chain is built from TRBV18 and TRBJ2-1, with a weak D call TRBD2 (5 bases). This CDR3 comprises 13 residues. CDR1 is KGHSH, CDR2 LQKENI, per germline. V lost 5 bases and J 7 bases, leaving 12 bases between the germline ends. The CDR3 DNA reads TGTGCCAGCTCAGCTAGCTCGAGAAATGAGCAGTTCTTC. Its translation: CASSASSRNEQFF.

The J gene is TRBJ1-4, the V gene TRBV27; TRBD1 matches 7 bases. Germline lookup yields CDR1 MNHEY and CDR2 SMNVEV (reference sequence). The CDR3 is 15 amino acids. J lost 4 bases, V lost 5 bases, and 7 bases had no gene match. The CDR3 nucleotides read TGTGCCAGCAGTATAGGACAGGCGTTTAATGAAAAACTGTTTTTT. Translation: CASSIGQAFNEKLFF.

This chain links TRBV7-9 with TRBJ1-5, with D perhaps TRBD1 (6 bases). Germline values: CDR1 SEHNR, CDR2 FQNEAQ (reference sequence). V lost 4 bases, J lost 11 bases, and 15 bases lay in between. The CDR3 is made up of 13 amino acids. The CDR3 sequence is CASSSIAGEAQHF. The DNA of the CDR3 is TGTGCCAGCAGCTCCATCGCAGGGGAGGCCCAGCATTTT. The full variable domain, in which reference TRBV7-9 and TRBJ1-5 provide the parts outside the CDR3, is DTGVSQNPRHKITKRGQNVTFRCDPISEHNRLYWYRQTLGQGPEFLTYFQNEAQLEKSRLLSDRFSAERPKGSFSTLEIQRTEQGDSAMYLCASSSIAGEAQHFGDGTRLSIL.

This clonotype appeared a few times. This chain connects TRBV7-2 to TRBJ1-4; TRBD1 matches 9 bases. V dropped 4 bases and J dropped 7; count of bases not matched to a gene: 4. The CDR3 totals 14 residues. The V gene's germline CDR1 is SGHTA and CDR2 FQGNSA. The chain's CDR3 is CASSSGTGLEKLFF. The DNA for the CDR3 is TGTGCCAGCAGCTCCGGGACAGGGCTTGAAAAACTGTTTTTT.

This clonotype appeared once. The J gene is TRBJ2-1, the V gene TRBV19; 7 nucleotides match TRBD2. The junction had 14 bases not matched to a gene; V was cut back by 6 bases and J by 6 bases. The CDR3 consists of 16 residues. The germline V gene has CDR1 LNHDA and CDR2 SQIVND (reference sequence). CDR3 nucleotide sequence: TGTGCCAGTAGCCACGGGCGCGGGAGACGGGGCAATGAGCAGTTCTTC. This gives the protein CASSHGRGRRGNEQFF.

This clonotype was seen only a few times. The J gene is TRBJ1-4, the V gene TRBV7-8; no reliable D call. The V and J ends lost 1 base and 0 bases respectively, with 9 bases between them. This CDR3 spans 16 amino acids. From germline, CDR1 is SGHVS and CDR2 FQNEAQ. In DNA form, the CDR3 reads TGTGCCAGCAGCTTAGGGGCCGCTGCAACTAATGAAAAACTGTTTTTT. This sequence encodes CASSLGAAATNEKLFF.

V is TRBV12-3 or TRBV12-4 and J is TRBJ2-1; unclear D gene. This CDR3 is built from 13 residues. Trimming left V 6 bases short and J 6 bases short, with 12 bases between. CDR3: CASRPRTGNEQFF. In DNA form, the CDR3 reads TGTGCCAGCAGGCCCCGGACGGGCAATGAGCAGTTCTTC.

This clonotype was seen at least ten times. This chain uses TRBV7-2 with TRBJ2-7, with D possibly being TRBD2 (7 bases). Between the trimmed V and J ends, which lost 7 bases and 6 bases, there was a span of 16 bases. The CDR3 runs to 13 residues. Per the germline V gene, CDR1 is SGHTA and CDR2 is FQGNSA. CDR3 DNA: TGTGCCAGCACCTGGGGGGGCACGGGCGAGCAGTACTTC. Translating gives CASTWGGTGEQYF.

The chain joins TRBV4-1 to TRBJ2-3; weak D call: TRBD2 (6 bases). There are 15 residues in the CDR3. Germline V lookup: CDR1 MGHRA, CDR2 YSYEKL. Trimming removed 1 base at V and 2 bases at J, with 10 bases between. The CDR3 nucleotides are TGCGCCAGCAGCCAAGGAGAGCGGGCCACAGATACGCAGTATTTT. Residues: CASSQGERATDTQYF.

This clonotype was counted only a few times. The chain's CDR3 is CASSPRAGTSGFF. CDR3 DNA: TGTGCCAGCAGCCCGCGAGCGGGAACTTCGGGATTCTTC. This chain uses TRBV2 with TRBJ2-1, with 7 bases identical to TRBD2. The V gene end was trimmed by 6 bases and the J gene end by 16 bases; junction bases not matched to a gene: 15. CDR1 and CDR2 from the germline V gene are SNHLY and FYNNEI. The CDR3 consists of 13 residues. Full variable domain (outside the CDR3, taken from reference TRBV2 and TRBJ2-1): EPEVTQTPSHQVTQMGQEVILRCVPISNHLYFYWYRQILGQKVEFLVSFYNNEISEKSEIFDDQFSVERPDGSNFTLKIRSTKLEDSAMYFCASSPRAGTSGFFGPGTRLTVL.

V usage is TRBV12-3 or TRBV12-4 and J usage is TRBJ2-5, with 10 bases identical to TRBD2. With V trimmed by 6 bases and J by 3 bases, 4 bases remained unmatched. The CDR3 has 14 residues. CDR3 in amino acids: CASRVAGGKETQYF. The CDR3 bases are TGTGCCAGCAGGGTAGCGGGGGGAAAAGAGACCCAGTACTTC.

The chain recombines TRBV7-2 with TRBJ2-3; 9 bases align to TRBD2. The V gene end was trimmed by 5 bases and the J gene end by 3 bases; junction bases not matched to a gene: 3. The CDR3 sequence is 14 residues long. The V gene's germline CDR1 is SGHTA and CDR2 FQGNSA. CDR3 nucleotides: TGTGCCAGCAGCGCGGGACTAGCAACAGATACGCAGTATTTT. It codes for CASSAGLATDTQYF. Full variable domain (rest looked up from reference TRBV7-2 and TRBJ2-3): GAGVSQSPSNKVTEKGKDVELRCDPISGHTALYWYRQSLGQGLEFLIYFQGNSAPDKSGLPSDRFSAERTGGSVSTLTIQRTQQEDSAVYLCASSAGLATDTQYFGPGTRLTVL.

The rearrangement links TRBV11-2 to TRBJ2-4; a weak D match, TRBD2 (5 bases). V was trimmed by 3 bases and J by 5 bases, leaving 5 bases between them. There are 12 residues in the CDR3. Germline lookup yields CDR1 SGHAT and CDR2 FQNNGV. CDR3 loop: CASSFSENIQYF. The CDR3 DNA reads TGTGCCAGCAGCTTTAGCGAAAACATTCAGTACTTC.

The rearrangement uses TRBV10-3 and TRBJ2-5; 10 nucleotides line up with TRBD2. Germline trimming cut 3 bases from V and 3 bases from J; bases unmatched to any gene: 7. The CDR3 is made up of 16 amino acids. The germline V gene encodes CDR1 ENHRY and CDR2 SYGVKD. The CDR3 is CAISELAGKRKETQYF. The CDR3 coding sequence is TGTGCCATCAGTGAACTAGCGGGAAAAAGAAAAGAGACCCAGTACTTC.

The chain carries TRBV7-4 and TRBJ1-2, with 7 bases that match TRBD1. The V and J ends lost 7 bases and 6 bases, in that order; junction bases with no gene match: 14. Germline lookup yields CDR1 SGHVT and CDR2 SQSDAQ. CDR3 size: 15 residues. The CDR3 region has the DNA TGTGCCAGCATCAAATCCCGGACAGGATGGCATGGCTACACCTTC. It specifies CASIKSRTGWHGYTF.

This rearrangement joins TRBV5-1 to TRBJ2-5; D remains ambiguous. V lost 4 bases to trimming and J lost 2 bases, with 12 bases between them. Germline lookup yields CDR1 SGHRS and CDR2 YFSETQ. The CDR3 contains 14 residues. The CDR3 sequence: CASSTDGIQETQYF. The CDR3 DNA sequence: TGCGCCAGCAGCACGGACGGCATACAAGAGACCCAGTACTTC.